A single sample gave rise to the 25 T cell receptor beta chains below, sequenced in a study of blood T cells in healthy people across ages (dated by TCRdb to the mid-2010s). Library preparation was by 5' RACE. Sequenced on an Illumina HiSeq 2500. The second PCR ran for roughly 7 to 12 cycles and used a J-beta primer mix along with a sample-barcoded 5' primer. TCRdb redid the processing of the public reads, applying fastp at Q25 and MiXCR, and retained in-frame beta chains. Every entry covers one CDR3 protein and lists the most common genes and DNA from its rows. Within this sample are roughly 800,000 distinct CDR3 sequences, with 58% of them counted one time only. The top ten constitute approximately 20% of the sample. The specimen sequenced was blood. The receptors come from a man in his thirties or forties in good health.

The J gene is TRBJ2-3, the V gene TRBV9; D ambiguous. CDR3 length equals 15 residues. V was clipped by 3 bases and J by 6 bases, with 17 bases between them. CDR1 and CDR2 from the germline V gene are SGDLS and YYNGEE. CDR3: CASSARPHPGDTQYF. The CDR3 nucleotides read TGTGCCAGCAGCGCCAGACCCCACCCTGGGGATACGCAGTATTTT.

The rearrangement links TRBV12-3 or TRBV12-4 to TRBJ2-7; D is unclear. V was pared by 1 base and J by 10 bases, with 11 bases between. The CDR3 consists of 12 residues. The CDR3 DNA reads as TGTGCCAGCAGTTTAGGTGACCGACTCCAGTACTTC. Protein sequence: CASSLGDRLQYF.

The chain links TRBV20-1 to TRBJ1-2, with D unresolved. V was cut by 2 bases and J by 2 bases, with 12 bases left in between. The CDR3 covers 14 residues. CDR1 is DFQATT, CDR2 SNEGSKA, per germline (reference sequence). Written as DNA, the CDR3 is TGCAGTGCTAGAAGGTCGACGGAGAACTATGGCTACACCTTC. It translates to CSARRSTENYGYTF.

This chain connects TRBV4-3 to TRBJ1-5; no reliable D call. CDR1 and CDR2 (germline): LGHNA, YSLEER. The ends were cut back, 0 bases at V and 9 bases at J, with 18 bases in the middle. The CDR3 spans 16 residues. The CDR3 sequence: CASSQDRVAPFLPQHF. The CDR3 region has the DNA TGCGCCAGCAGCCAAGATCGGGTGGCCCCGTTTCTGCCCCAGCATTTT.

V and J are TRBV6-5 and TRBJ2-7; 7 bases fit TRBD1. The germline V gene encodes CDR1 MNHEY and CDR2 SVGAGI. Unmatched junction bases numbered 6, after V lost 3 bases and J lost 4 bases. The CDR3 length is 14 residues. CDR3 DNA sequence: TGTGCCAGCAGTTATACCTTACAGGGGTACGAGCAGTACTTC. Translating gives CASSYTLQGYEQYF.

This clonotype was seen once. V and J are TRBV28 and TRBJ1-2; D gene ambiguous. V was clipped by 7 bases and J by 1 base, with 4 bases between them. Germline CDR1 reads MDHEN; CDR2 reads SYDVKM. This CDR3 spans 11 amino acids. The CDR3 DNA sequence: TGTGCCAGCATGGGTAACTATGGCTACACCTTC. It translates to CASMGNYGYTF.

This clonotype has only a few counts. V is TRBV15 and J is TRBJ2-7; D call uncertain. The CDR3 has 13 amino acids. V was pared by 1 base and J by 4 bases, with 8 bases between. Germline lookup yields CDR1 LNHNV and CDR2 YYDKDF (reference sequence). CDR3 coding DNA: TGTGCCACCAGCAGAGGGATGGGGTACGAGCAGTACTTC. Translation gives CATSRGMGYEQYF. Together with reference TRBV15 and TRBJ2-7, the CDR3 gives the full variable domain: DAMVIQNPRYQVTQFGKPVTLSCSQTLNHNVMYWYQQKSSQAPKLLFHYYDKDFNNEADTPDNFQSRRPNTSFCFLDIRSPGLGDTAMYLCATSRGMGYEQYFGPGTRLTVT.

The gene calls are TRBV10-3 and TRBJ2-3, with 7 bases fitting TRBD2. CDR1 is ENHRY and CDR2 is SYGVKD in the germline V gene. The trim removed 2 bases at V and 2 bases at J, leaving 4 bases unmatched. The CDR3 covers 15 residues. The CDR3 nucleotides read TGTGCCATCAGTGAGGGGCTAGCGGACACAGATACGCAGTATTTT. Translation gives CAISEGLADTDTQYF.

J is TRBJ2-5 and V is TRBV11-3, with 9 bases that match TRBD1. The V gene end was trimmed by 0 bases and the J gene end by 2 bases; junction bases not matched to a gene: 1. From germline, CDR1 is SGHNT and CDR2 YENEEA. The CDR3 is made up of 15 amino acids. The CDR3: CASSLEGTGQETQYF. DNA for the CDR3: TGTGCCAGCAGCTTAGAGGGGACAGGGCAAGAGACCCAGTACTTC.

This clonotype was detected only once. The rearrangement links TRBV11-2 to TRBJ2-1; 10 bases line up with TRBD2. The CDR3 contains 21 residues. The trim removed 5 bases at V and 0 bases at J, leaving 19 bases unmatched. Germline V CDR1 and CDR2: SGHAT, FQNNGV. The CDR3 region has the DNA TGTGCCAGCAGCCAAGGTTGGTCCGGGACTAGCGCCCCGAGCTCCTACAATGAGCAGTTCTTC. This encodes CASSQGWSGTSAPSSYNEQFF.

This clonotype was detected only once. V gene TRBV7-9 combines with J gene TRBJ2-1; D remains ambiguous. V was clipped by 5 bases and J by 13 bases, with 12 bases between them. CDR1 and CDR2 (germline): SEHNR, FQNEAQ (reference sequence). CDR3 size: 11 residues. CDR3 region: CASSALETQFF. The CDR3 DNA reads TGTGCCAGCAGCGCCCTAGAGACCCAGTTCTTC.

V usage is TRBV4-1 and J usage is TRBJ1-2; D is possibly TRBD1 (6 bases). V lost 4 bases, J lost 4 bases, and 25 bases lay in between. Germline V gene data show CDR1 as MGHRA and CDR2 as YSYEKL. The CDR3 sequence is 18 residues long. CDR3 sequence (DNA): TGCGCCAGCAGCCGCACACCGGACAGTCTACCCGGGCTCTATGGCTACACCTTC. This encodes CASSRTPDSLPGLYGYTF.

The chain employs TRBV25-1 and TRBJ2-1, with D perhaps assigned TRBD1 or TRBD2 (5 bases each). Germline-derived CDR1 and CDR2 are MGHDK and SYGVNS. The CDR3 sequence is 14 residues long. V was pared by 1 base and J by 8 bases, with 12 bases between. The DNA of the CDR3 is TGTGCCAGCAGTGAATTCTTTGAGGGGCATGAGCAGTTCTTC. Protein product: CASSEFFEGHEQFF. Variable domain in full (rest from reference TRBV25-1 and TRBJ2-1): EADIYQTPRYLVIGTGKKITLECSQTMGHDKMYWYQQDPGMELHLIHYSYGVNSTEKGDLSSESTVSRIRTEHFPLTLESARPSHTSQYLCASSEFFEGHEQFFGPGTRLTVL.

This clonotype was seen only once. The gene calls are TRBV4-1 and TRBJ2-3; TRBD1 or TRBD2 may be the D gene (5 bases each). Germline CDR1 is MGHRA and CDR2 is YSYEKL. Trimming removed 4 bases at V and 0 bases at J, with 17 bases between. The CDR3 runs 17 residues. CDR3: CASSRQGPTSSTDTQYF. CDR3 in DNA: TGCGCCAGCAGCCGGCAGGGACCGACCTCTAGCACAGATACGCAGTATTTT.

The table lists this clonotype with many counts. The J gene is TRBJ1-1, the V gene TRBV7-2; no clear D gene. This CDR3 spans 13 amino acids. Germline CDR1 SGHTA, CDR2 FQGNSA. V gave up 5 bases and J gave up 1 base, with 8 bases separating them. The CDR3 DNA is TGTGCCAGCAGCCCACGGGGGAACACTGAAGCTTTCTTT. Amino acids: CASSPRGNTEAFF.

This sequence joins TRBV12-3 or TRBV12-4 and TRBJ2-1; D remains unclear. With 6 bases removed from V and 6 bases from J, the gap between germline ends came to 21 bases. There are 16 residues in the CDR3. CDR3 amino acids: CASSEDLPPLSNEQFF. CDR3 sequence (DNA): TGTGCCAGCAGCGAAGATTTGCCCCCCCTTTCCAATGAGCAGTTCTTC.

This chain connects TRBV7-9 to TRBJ2-1; tentative D call: TRBD2 (6 bases). Germline assignment: CDR1 SEHNR and CDR2 FQNEAQ (reference sequence). The CDR3 runs to 14 residues. Trimming stripped 9 bases from V and 8 bases from J, with 20 bases between. The CDR3 loop is CARGSASTGDEQFF. DNA of the CDR3: TGTGCCAGGGGGTCCGCTAGCACGGGGGATGAGCAGTTCTTC. Looking up the rest from reference TRBV7-9 and TRBJ2-1 gives the full variable domain: DTGVSQNPRHKITKRGQNVTFRCDPISEHNRLYWYRQTLGQGPEFLTYFQNEAQLEKSRLLSDRFSAERPKGSFSTLEIQRTEQGDSAMYLCARGSASTGDEQFFGPGTRLTVL.

In its sample, this clonotype was seen a few times. The chain recombines TRBV20-1 with TRBJ1-5; D is unresolved. The length of the CDR3 is 12 residues. Germline V lookup: CDR1 DFQATT, CDR2 SNEGSKA (reference sequence). Between the trimmed V and J ends, which lost 8 bases and 12 bases, there was a span of 20 bases. The CDR3 reads CSLRPAGGLQHF. CDR3 DNA: TGCAGTCTAAGACCAGCGGGAGGGCTCCAGCATTTT.

This chain uses TRBV20-1 with TRBJ2-4, with D possibly TRBD2 on 6 matching bases. Trimming stripped 0 bases from V and 13 bases from J, with 16 bases between. There are 13 residues in the CDR3. CDR1 DFQATT and CDR2 SNEGSKA come from the germline V gene (reference sequence). In DNA form, the CDR3 reads TGCAGTGCTAGAGATCAACTAGCCGGGGAGCAGTACTTC. Protein product: CSARDQLAGEQYF.

This clonotype occurred a few times. The chain employs TRBV12-3 or TRBV12-4 and TRBJ1-6; no clear D. The V gene lost 6 bases and the J gene lost 10 bases, with 16 bases spanning the gap. The CDR3 spans 14 residues. This CDR3 reads CASSPRETQSPLHF. The DNA of the CDR3 is TGTGCCAGCAGCCCTCGGGAGACCCAATCACCCCTCCACTTT.

This clonotype was counted a few times. The J gene is TRBJ2-5, the V gene TRBV20-1; no clear D. This CDR3 contains 14 residues. Trimming stripped 4 bases from V and 1 base from J, with 13 bases between. Per germline, CDR1 DFQATT and CDR2 SNEGSKA (reference sequence). CDR3 protein: CSATVTDPQETQYF. The CDR3 DNA reads as TGCAGTGCTACCGTCACGGACCCCCAAGAGACCCAGTACTTC.

This chain links TRBV30 with TRBJ2-1; TRBD1 aligns across 8 bases. The germline V gene encodes CDR1 GTSNPN and CDR2 SVGIG (reference sequence). The CDR3 totals 14 residues. Trimming removed 2 bases from V and 7 bases from J; junction bases left unmatched: 7. The CDR3 DNA reads TGTGCCTGGAGTTCGACAGGGGTACTGAATGAGCAGTTCTTC. Residues: CAWSSTGVLNEQFF.

The gene calls are TRBV20-1 and TRBJ2-7; tentatively, D is TRBD2 (5 bases). V was trimmed by 6 bases and J by 0 bases, leaving 15 bases between them. The length of the CDR3 is 14 residues. CDR1 DFQATT and CDR2 SNEGSKA come from the germline V gene (reference sequence). CDR3: CSAVTSGSSYEQYF. The CDR3 nucleotides read TGCAGTGCCGTGACGAGCGGCAGCTCCTACGAGCAGTACTTC.

This clonotype has just a few counts. The V and J genes are TRBV20-1 and TRBJ1-2; no clear D gene. CDR1 and CDR2 (germline): DFQATT, SNEGSKA (reference sequence). The CDR3 runs 14 residues. The V end was cut by 0 bases, the J end by 4 bases, with 12 bases between. DNA of the CDR3: TGCAGTGCTAGAGATAGCCAGGATTTCTATGGCTACACCTTC. Protein: CSARDSQDFYGYTF.

The rearrangement uses TRBV7-2 and TRBJ2-7, with 7 bases matching TRBD1. V lost 0 bases to trimming and J lost 2 bases; unmatched junction nucleotides: 1. CDR3 size: 14 residues. Germline V gives CDR1 SGHTA, CDR2 FQGNSA. The CDR3 is CASSLAGQPYEQYF. CDR3 sequence (DNA): TGTGCCAGCAGCTTAGCGGGACAGCCCTACGAGCAGTACTTC.